This record covers a single T cell receptor beta chain. Its antigen is not known. This CDR3 has 14 residues. The germline gives CDR1 LNHNV, CDR2 YYDKDF (reference sequence). V was pared by 6 bases and J by 5 bases, with 9 bases of the junction left unmatched. Assay used: immunoSEQ multiplex PCR; TCRdb lists only in-frame clones, some missing. Here the sample spans about 74,000 clones, 85% to 95% being singletons. The study drew the donors from its approximately 120-subject validation cohort, separate from the approximately 700-subject first cohort. These data originate in a study of cytomegalovirus exposure and HLA in healthy donors. Turning to the study itself: The 120 validation repertoires, a later analysis reported, used the same platform as the roughly 660 repertoires from the first cohort.

General observations from the study: Reportedly, cytomegalovirus status was diagnosed with high sensitivity and specificity. A few chains linked to CMV were shown in vitro to be specific for CMV antigens.

Sequencing was done on a sample of PBMCs. The source of this sequence is a man between 18 and 35 years old in good health and CMV-seropositive. The gene calls are TRBV15 and TRBJ2-7; 8 nucleotides agree with TRBD1. The CDR3 nucleotides are TGTGCCACCAGTCCCAGGGGGCCCCTCGACGAGCAGTACTTC. The encoded protein is CATSPRGPLDEQYF.